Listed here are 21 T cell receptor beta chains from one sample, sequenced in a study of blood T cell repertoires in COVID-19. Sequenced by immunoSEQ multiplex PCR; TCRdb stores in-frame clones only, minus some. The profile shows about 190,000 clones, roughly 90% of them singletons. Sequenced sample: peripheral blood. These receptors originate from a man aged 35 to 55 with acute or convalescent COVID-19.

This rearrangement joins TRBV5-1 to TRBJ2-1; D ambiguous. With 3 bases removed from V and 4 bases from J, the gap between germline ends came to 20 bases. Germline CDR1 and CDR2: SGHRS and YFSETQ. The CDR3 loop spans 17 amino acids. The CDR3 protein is CASSSSLVSRRYNEQFF. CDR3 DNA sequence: TGCGCCAGCAGCTCGTCCTTAGTGTCTAGACGATACAATGAGCAGTTCTTC.

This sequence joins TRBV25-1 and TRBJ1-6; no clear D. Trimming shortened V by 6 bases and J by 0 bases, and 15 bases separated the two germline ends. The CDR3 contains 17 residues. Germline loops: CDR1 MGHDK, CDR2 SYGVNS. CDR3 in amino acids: CASRGAGSSSYNSPLHF. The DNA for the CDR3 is TGTGCCAGCAGAGGCGCGGGTTCGAGCTCCTATAATTCACCCCTCCACTTT.

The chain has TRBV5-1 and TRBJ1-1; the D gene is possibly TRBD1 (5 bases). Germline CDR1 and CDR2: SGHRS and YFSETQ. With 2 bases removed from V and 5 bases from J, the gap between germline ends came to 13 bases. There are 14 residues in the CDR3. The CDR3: CASSFDSMGTEAFF. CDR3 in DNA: TGCGCCAGCAGCTTTGACAGTATGGGGACTGAAGCTTTCTTT.

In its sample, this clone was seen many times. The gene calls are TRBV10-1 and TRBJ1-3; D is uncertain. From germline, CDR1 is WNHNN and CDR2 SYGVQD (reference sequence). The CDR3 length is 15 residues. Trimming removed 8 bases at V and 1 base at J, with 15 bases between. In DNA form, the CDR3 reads TGCGCCAGCGCCCCGGGGTTCCAATCTGGAAACACCATATATTTT. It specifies CASAPGFQSGNTIYF.

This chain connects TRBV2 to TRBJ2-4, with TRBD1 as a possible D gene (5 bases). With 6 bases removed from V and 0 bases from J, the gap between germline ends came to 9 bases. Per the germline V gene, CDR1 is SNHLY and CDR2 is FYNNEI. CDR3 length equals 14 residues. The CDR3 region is CASRRQLAKNIQYF. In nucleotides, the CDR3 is TGTGCCAGCAGAAGACAGCTAGCCAAAAACATTCAGTACTTC.

The CDR3 nucleotides are TGTGCCATCAGTGAACGGACTAGCGGGGGGGCCTACTCCTACAATGAGCAGTTCTTC. Its protein product is CAISERTSGGAYSYNEQFF. This rearrangement joins TRBV10-3 to TRBJ2-1; 15 nucleotides agree with TRBD2. V gave up 3 bases and J gave up 0 bases; unmatched junction bases: 6. The CDR3 covers 19 residues. In germline, CDR1 is ENHRY, CDR2 SYGVKD.

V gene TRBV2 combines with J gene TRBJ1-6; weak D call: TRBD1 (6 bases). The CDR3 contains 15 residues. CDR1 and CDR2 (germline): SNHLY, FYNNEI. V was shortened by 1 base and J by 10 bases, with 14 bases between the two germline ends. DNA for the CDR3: TGTGCCAGCAGTGAAGGGAACAGGGTGGGCTCACCCCTCCACTTT. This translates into CASSEGNRVGSPLHF.

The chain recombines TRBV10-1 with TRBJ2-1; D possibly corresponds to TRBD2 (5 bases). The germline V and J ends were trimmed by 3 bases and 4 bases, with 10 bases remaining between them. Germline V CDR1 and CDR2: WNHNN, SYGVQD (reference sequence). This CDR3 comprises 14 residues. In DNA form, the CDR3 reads TGCGCCAGCAGTGAAAGAGGGCTGTACAATGAGCAGTTCTTC. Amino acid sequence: CASSERGLYNEQFF.

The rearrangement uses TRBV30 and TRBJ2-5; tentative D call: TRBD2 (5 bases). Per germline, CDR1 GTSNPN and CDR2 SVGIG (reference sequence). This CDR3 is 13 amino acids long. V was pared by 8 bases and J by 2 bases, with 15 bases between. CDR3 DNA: TGTGCCCGAGGTGGGTGGAGGCAAGAGACCCAGTACTTC. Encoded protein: CARGGWRQETQYF.

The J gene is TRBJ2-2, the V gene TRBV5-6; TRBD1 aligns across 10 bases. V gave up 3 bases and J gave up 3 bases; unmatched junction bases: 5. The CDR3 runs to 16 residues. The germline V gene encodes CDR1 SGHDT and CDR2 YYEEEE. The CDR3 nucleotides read TGTGCCAGCAGCTGGGGGACAGGGGCTTACACCGGGGAGCTGTTTTTT. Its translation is CASSWGTGAYTGELFF.

The CDR3 nucleotides read TGTGCCTGGAGTTCCGGACGGGGGAACACCATATATTTT. This sequence encodes CAWSSGRGNTIYF. The chain carries TRBV30 and TRBJ1-3; D may be TRBD1 (5 bases). The V gene lost 2 bases and the J gene lost 7 bases, with 12 bases spanning the gap. Germline V gene lookup returns CDR1 GTSNPN and CDR2 SVGIG (reference sequence). There are 13 residues in the CDR3.

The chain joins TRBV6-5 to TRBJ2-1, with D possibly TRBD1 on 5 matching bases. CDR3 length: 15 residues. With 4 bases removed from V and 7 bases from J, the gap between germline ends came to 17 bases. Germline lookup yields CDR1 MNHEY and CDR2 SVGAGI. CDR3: CASSWTGDGANEQFF. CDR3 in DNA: TGTGCCAGCAGTTGGACCGGTGATGGGGCGAATGAGCAGTTCTTC.

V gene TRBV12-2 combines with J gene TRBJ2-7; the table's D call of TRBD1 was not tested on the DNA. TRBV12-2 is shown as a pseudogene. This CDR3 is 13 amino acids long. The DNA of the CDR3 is TGTGCAAGTCGCTCACACACAGGGCCCGAGCAGTACTTC. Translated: CASRSHTGPEQYF.

CDR3 protein: CASSSWGGVNEQFF. The CDR3 DNA follows: TGTGCCAGCAGTTCCTGGGGGGGAGTCAATGAGCAGTTCTTC. V usage is TRBV28 and J usage is TRBJ2-1, with TRBD2 matching over 7 bases. Germline V CDR1 and CDR2: MDHEN, SYDVKM. J was trimmed by 6 bases and V by 4 bases; bases with no gene match: 6. The CDR3 is made up of 14 amino acids.

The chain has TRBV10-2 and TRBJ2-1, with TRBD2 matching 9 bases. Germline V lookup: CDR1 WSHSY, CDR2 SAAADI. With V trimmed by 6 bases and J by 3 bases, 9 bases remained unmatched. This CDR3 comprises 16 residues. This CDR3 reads CASRGLSSGDYNEQFF. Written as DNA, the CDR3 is TGCGCCAGCAGAGGCCTCTCTAGCGGGGACTACAATGAGCAGTTCTTC.

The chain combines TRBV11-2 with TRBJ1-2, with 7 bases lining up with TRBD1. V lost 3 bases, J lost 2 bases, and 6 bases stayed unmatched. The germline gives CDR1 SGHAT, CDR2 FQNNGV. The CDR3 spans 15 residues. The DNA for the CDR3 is TGTGCCAGCAGCTTGGAGGGGGCGCCGAACTATGGCTACACCTTC. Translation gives CASSLEGAPNYGYTF.

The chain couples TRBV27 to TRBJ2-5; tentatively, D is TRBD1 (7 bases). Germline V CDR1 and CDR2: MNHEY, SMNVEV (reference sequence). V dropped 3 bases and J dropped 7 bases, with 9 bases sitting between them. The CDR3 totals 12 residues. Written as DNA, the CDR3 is TGTGCCAGCAGTTTTCAGGGGGGGACCCAGTACTTC. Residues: CASSFQGGTQYF.

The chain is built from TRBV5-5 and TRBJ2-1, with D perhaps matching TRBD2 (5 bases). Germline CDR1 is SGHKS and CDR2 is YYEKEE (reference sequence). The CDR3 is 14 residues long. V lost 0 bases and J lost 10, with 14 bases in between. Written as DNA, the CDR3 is TGTGCCAGCAGCTTGGTGGCGCGGGCCAGGGAGCAGTTCTTC. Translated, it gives CASSLVARAREQFF.

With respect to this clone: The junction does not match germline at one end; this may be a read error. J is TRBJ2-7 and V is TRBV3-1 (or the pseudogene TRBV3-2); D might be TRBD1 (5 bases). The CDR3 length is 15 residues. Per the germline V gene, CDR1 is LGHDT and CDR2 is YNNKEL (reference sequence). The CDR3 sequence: CASSQTQAISHEQYF. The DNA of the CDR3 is TGTGCCAGCAGCCAGACACAGGCCATCTCCCACGAGCAGTACTTC.

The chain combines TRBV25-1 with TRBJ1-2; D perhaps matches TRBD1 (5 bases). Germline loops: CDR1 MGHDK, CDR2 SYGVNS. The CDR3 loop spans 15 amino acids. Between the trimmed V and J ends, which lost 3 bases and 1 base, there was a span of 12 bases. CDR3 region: CASSELSGGNYGYTF. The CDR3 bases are TGTGCCAGCAGTGAGTTGTCGGGGGGTAACTATGGCTACACCTTC.

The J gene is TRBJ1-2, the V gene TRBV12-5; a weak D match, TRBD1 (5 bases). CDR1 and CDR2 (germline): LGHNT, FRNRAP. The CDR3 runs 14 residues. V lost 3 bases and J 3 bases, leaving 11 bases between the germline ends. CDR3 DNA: TGTGCTAGTGGTTTAGGGGCAGGCCACTATGGCTACACCTTC. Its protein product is CASGLGAGHYGYTF.